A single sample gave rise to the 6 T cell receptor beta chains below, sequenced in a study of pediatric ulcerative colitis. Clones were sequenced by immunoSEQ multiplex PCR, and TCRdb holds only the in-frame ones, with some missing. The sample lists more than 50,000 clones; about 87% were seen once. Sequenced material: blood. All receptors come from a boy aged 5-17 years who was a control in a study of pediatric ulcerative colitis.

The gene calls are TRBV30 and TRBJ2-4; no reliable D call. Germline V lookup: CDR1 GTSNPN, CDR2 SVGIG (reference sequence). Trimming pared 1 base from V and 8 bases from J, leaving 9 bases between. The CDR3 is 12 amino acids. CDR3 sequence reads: CAWSEARDIQYF. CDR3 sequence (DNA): TGTGCCTGGAGTGAAGCAAGGGACATTCAGTACTTC.

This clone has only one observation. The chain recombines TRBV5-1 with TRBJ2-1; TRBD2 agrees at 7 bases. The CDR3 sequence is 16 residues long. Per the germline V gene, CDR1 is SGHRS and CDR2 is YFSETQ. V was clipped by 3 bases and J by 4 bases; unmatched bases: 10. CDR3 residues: CASSSGVGGHYNEQFF. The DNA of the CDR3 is TGCGCCAGCAGCTCAGGTGTGGGAGGGCATTACAATGAGCAGTTCTTC. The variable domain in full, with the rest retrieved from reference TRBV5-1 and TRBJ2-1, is KAGVTQTPRYLIKTRGQQVTLSCSPISGHRSVSWYQQTPGQGLQFLFEYFSETQRNKGNFPGRFSGRQFSNSRSEMNVSTLELGDSALYLCASSSGVGGHYNEQFFGPGTRLTVL.

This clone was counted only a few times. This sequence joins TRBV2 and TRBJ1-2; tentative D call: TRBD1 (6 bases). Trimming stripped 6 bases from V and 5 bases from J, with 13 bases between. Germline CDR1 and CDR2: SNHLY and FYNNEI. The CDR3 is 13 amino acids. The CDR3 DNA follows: TGTGCCAGCAGCGGAGACAGGAGTTATGGCTACACCTTC. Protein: CASSGDRSYGYTF.

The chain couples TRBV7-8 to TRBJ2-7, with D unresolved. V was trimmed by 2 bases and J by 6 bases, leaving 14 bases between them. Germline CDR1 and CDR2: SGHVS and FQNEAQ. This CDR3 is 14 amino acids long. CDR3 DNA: TGTGCCAGCAGCTTAAATCGTGGGCCTGGCGAGCAGTACTTC. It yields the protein CASSLNRGPGEQYF.

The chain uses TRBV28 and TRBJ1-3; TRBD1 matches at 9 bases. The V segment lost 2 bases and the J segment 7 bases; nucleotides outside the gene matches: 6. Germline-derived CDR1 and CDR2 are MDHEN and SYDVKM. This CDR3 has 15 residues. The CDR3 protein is CASSLKGQGWNTIYF. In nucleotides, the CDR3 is TGTGCCAGCAGTTTAAAGGGACAGGGCTGGAACACCATATATTTT.

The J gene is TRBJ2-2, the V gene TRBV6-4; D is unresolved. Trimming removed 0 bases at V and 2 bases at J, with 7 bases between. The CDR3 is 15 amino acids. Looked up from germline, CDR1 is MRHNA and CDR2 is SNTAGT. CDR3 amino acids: CASSDSMSNTGELFF. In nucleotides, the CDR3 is TGTGCCAGCAGTGACTCGATGTCTAACACCGGGGAGCTGTTTTTT.